The sequence of this T cell receptor (beta chain) was determined in a study of shared clonotypes between healthy human individuals. The CDR3 extends over 14 amino acids. In germline, CDR1 is SEHNR, CDR2 FQNEAQ (reference sequence). The V gene lost 3 bases and the J gene lost 2 bases, with 8 bases spanning the gap. CD8 cells classed as naive were CD45RO-negative and positively selected for CCR7, excluding terminally differentiated effector memory CD45RA+ cells. TCRdb's table, derived via immunoSEQ multiplex PCR, lists solely in-frame clones and lacks some. This sample has approximately 2,200,000 clones; 93% occur once, and the top ten carry under 2%.

The sequenced sample was naive CD8+ T cells from PBMCs. The genes are TRBV7-9 and TRBJ1-5; D remains unclear. This sequence was found in a man in his late teens or twenties in good health. Some clones in this sample may be carry-over from other donors' samples. Here the CDR3 DNA reads TGTGCCAGCAGCTTTTCTACAGGCAATCAGCCCCAGCATTTT. Protein product: CASSFSTGNQPQHF.